Below are 9 T cell receptor beta chains sequenced from a single sample in a study of blood T cell repertoires in COVID-19. The data were produced by immunoSEQ multiplex PCR, yet TCRdb's version contains in-frame clones alone and is incomplete. This sample yields a few hundred thousand clones, of which 85% to 90% are seen a single time; over 2% belongs to the top ten. The sequenced material came from PBMCs or T cells enriched from blood (not recorded which). These TCRs come from a woman in her late teens or twenties who had recovered from COVID-19.

This clone has a handful of counts. The V call is TRBV9, the J call TRBJ2-3, with 7 nucleotides matching TRBD2. The J segment lost 4 bases and the V segment lost 0 bases, leaving 5 bases of the junction unmatched. The CDR3 is made up of 15 amino acids. Germline V lookup: CDR1 SGDLS, CDR2 YYNGEE. CDR3 DNA sequence: TGTGCCAGCAGCGTAGAGGCGGGGGAGTCAGATACGCAGTATTTT. The encoded protein is CASSVEAGESDTQYF.

This chain links TRBV9 with TRBJ1-3; D gene unclear. Trimming left V 7 bases short and J 0 bases short, with 11 bases between. Per germline, CDR1 SGDLS and CDR2 YYNGEE. This CDR3 has 14 residues. CDR3 sequence: CASATAISGNTIYF. The CDR3 region has the DNA TGTGCCAGCGCAACCGCGATCTCTGGAAACACCATATATTTT. Based on the CDR3 plus reference TRBV9 and TRBJ1-3, the full variable domain is DSGVTQTPKHLITATGQRVTLRCSPRSGDLSVYWYQQSLDQGLQFLIQYYNGEERAKGNILERFSAQQFPDLHSELNLSSLELGDSALYFCASATAISGNTIYFGEGSWLTVV.

V and J are TRBV7-3 and TRBJ2-1; 9 positions agree with TRBD2. V lost 6 bases to trimming and J lost 5 bases; unmatched junction nucleotides: 11. CDR3 length: 16 amino acids. Germline CDR1 reads SGHTA; CDR2 reads FQGTGA. The CDR3 bases are TGTGCCAGCAGAAATAGCGGGGGTCCCCGAAACAATGAGCAGTTCTTC. Its protein is CASRNSGGPRNNEQFF.

The rearrangement uses TRBV2 and TRBJ1-5, with 12 bases fitting TRBD1. The CDR3 covers 18 residues. Looked up from germline, CDR1 is SNHLY and CDR2 is FYNNEI. V shed 5 bases, J shed 1 base, and the junction held 9 bases outside the gene matches. The CDR3 coding sequence is TGTGCCAGCAGTCAGCCGGGACAGGGGGCGTTCAGCAATCAGCCCCAGCATTTT. It translates to CASSQPGQGAFSNQPQHF.

This chain uses TRBV10-3 with TRBJ1-6; 9 nucleotides align to TRBD1. Germline values: CDR1 ENHRY, CDR2 SYGVKD. Trimming removed 6 bases from V and 4 bases from J; junction bases left unmatched: 13. The CDR3 has 18 amino acids. The CDR3 coding sequence is TGTGCCATCAGCCCGGGACAGGGCGAAGCAATTTATAATTCACCCCTCCACTTT. Its translation is CAISPGQGEAIYNSPLHF.

The V and J genes are TRBV19 and TRBJ2-7, with D possibly matching TRBD1 (5 bases). The CDR3 sequence is 13 residues long. CDR1 is LNHDA, CDR2 SQIVND, per germline (reference sequence). The V end was cut by 5 bases, the J end by 4 bases, with 12 bases between. In nucleotides, the CDR3 is TGTGCCAGTAGTGCAGGGATCCGATACGAGCAGTACTTC. Amino acids: CASSAGIRYEQYF.

The rearrangement uses TRBV7-9 and TRBJ1-2; TRBD1 matches at 8 bases. This CDR3 is built from 16 residues. Germline trimming cut 0 bases from V and 0 bases from J; bases unmatched to any gene: 3. Looked up from germline, CDR1 is SEHNR and CDR2 is FQNEAQ (reference sequence). DNA of the CDR3: TGTGCCAGCAGCTTAGCGACAGGGGCCCCTAACTATGGCTACACCTTC. Its protein product is CASSLATGAPNYGYTF.

The rearrangement joins TRBV19 to TRBJ2-7; the match to TRBD1 covers 10 bases. Losses at the gene ends were 4 bases for V and 2 bases for J; bases not matched to a gene: 5. The length of the CDR3 is 15 residues. Germline V gives CDR1 LNHDA, CDR2 SQIVND (reference sequence). The CDR3 sequence is CASSRDRGPPYEQYF. The CDR3, as DNA: TGTGCCAGTAGTAGGGACAGGGGTCCCCCCTACGAGCAGTACTTC.

V and J are TRBV19 and TRBJ2-1, with 13 nucleotides matching TRBD2. There are 17 residues in the CDR3. CDR1 is LNHDA and CDR2 is SQIVND in the germline V gene (reference sequence). The junction had 11 bases not matched to a gene; V was cut back by 5 bases and J by 7 bases. This CDR3 reads CASSAPPGLAGYNEQFF. The CDR3 DNA reads as TGTGCCAGTAGTGCCCCCCCGGGACTAGCGGGGTATAATGAGCAGTTCTTC.